This T cell receptor beta chain was retrieved from a study of T cells after yellow fever vaccination. Remarks on this clonotype: The antigen is not known.

Making TCR cDNA involved 5'RACE template switching, which added UMIs and a universal primer site. Using its own MiXCR run on the 5' RACE reads, TCRdb lists one record per CDR3 protein. The data hold hundreds of thousands of distinct CDR3 sequences, with approximately 13% observed a single time. CDR3 length: 13 residues. V was trimmed by 7 bases and J by 3 bases, leaving 10 bases between them. In germline, CDR1 is MNHEY, CDR2 SVGEGT. Findings and limits, study-wide: In post-booster samples, most primary-vaccination clones reappeared (about 97% CD4, approximately 91% CD8). Clonotype sharing between CD4 and CD8 compartments was small.

The V call is TRBV6-2 or TRBV6-3, the J call TRBJ2-1; D might be TRBD2 (5 bases). The receptor comes from a young man who received the YFV17D yellow fever vaccine. The sample was CD4+ T cells sorted from PBMCs, taken 15 days after the yellow fever booster vaccination. The CDR3 loop reads CASTLDYYNEQFF. Written as DNA, the CDR3 is TGTGCCAGCACCCTAGACTACTACAATGAGCAGTTCTTC.